The 19 T cell receptor beta chains in this list originate from one sample, sequenced in a study of identical twins. TCRdb independently ran MiXCR on the 5' RACE reads; one entry per CDR3 protein. The sample has 350,000 or so distinct CDR3 sequences, 9% to 15% seen once; the top ten hold roughly 7.8%. In addition, the sample was reused for a study of yellow fever vaccine responses in identical twins.

Sequenced sample: CD8+ T cells sorted from blood. All receptors come from a young woman in good health.

This clonotype was counted a few times. The chain is built from TRBV29-1 and TRBJ2-1; no reliable D call. Trimming removed 7 bases from V and 2 bases from J, with 18 bases in between. Germline V CDR1 and CDR2: SQVTM, ANQGSEA. CDR3 length equals 15 residues. DNA of the CDR3: TGCAGCGCCGGAAGGTCCCCGGATACCTACAATGAGCAGTTCTTC. It translates to CSAGRSPDTYNEQFF.

The chain recombines TRBV28 with TRBJ2-1; D ambiguous. Germline-derived CDR1 and CDR2 are MDHEN and SYDVKM. The CDR3 loop spans 13 amino acids. The V end was cut by 5 bases, the J end by 5 bases, with 10 bases between. CDR3 DNA sequence: TGTGCCAGCAGTCCTGGGTACAACAATGAGCAGTTCTTC. Protein product: CASSPGYNNEQFF.

A few counts support this clonotype. V is TRBV12-3 or TRBV12-4 and J is TRBJ2-3; TRBD2 agrees at 11 bases. V shed 6 bases, J shed 2 bases, and the junction held 4 bases outside the gene matches. The CDR3 spans 15 residues. CDR3 amino acids: CASRRLAGTTDTQYF. In nucleotides, the CDR3 is TGTGCCAGCAGAAGACTAGCGGGGACCACAGATACGCAGTATTTT.

This chain joins TRBV6-1 and TRBJ2-2; possible D gene TRBD1, 5 bases. Looked up from germline, CDR1 is MNHNS and CDR2 is SASEGT. Trimming took 10 bases from V and 0 from J, leaving 12 bases between them. The CDR3 is 14 residues long. CDR3 sequence reads: CATPTESNTGELFF. The CDR3 nucleotides are TGTGCCACCCCGACAGAATCGAACACCGGGGAGCTGTTTTTT.

DNA of the CDR3: TGCGCCAGCAGGGACTCTTCGGAGGGGCGCTACGAGCAGTACTTC. Amino acid sequence: CASRDSSEGRYEQYF. The chain employs TRBV5-1 and TRBJ2-7; D is possibly TRBD2 (6 bases). Germline assignment: CDR1 SGHRS and CDR2 YFSETQ. V lost 5 bases and J lost 3, with 18 bases in between. This CDR3 contains 15 residues.

The chain is built from TRBV5-1 and TRBJ2-7, with unresolved D. V lost 0 bases to trimming and J lost 3 bases, with 10 bases between them. The CDR3 extends over 14 amino acids. Looked up from germline, CDR1 is SGHRS and CDR2 is YFSETQ. The CDR3 region has the DNA TGCGCCAGCAGCTTGGGGACCCAGGTCTACGAGCAGTACGTC. Its protein is CASSLGTQVYEQYV.

This rearrangement joins TRBV7-3 to TRBJ2-1; tentative D call: TRBD2 (6 bases). Trimming stripped 5 bases from V and 5 bases from J, with 22 bases between. In germline, CDR1 is SGHTA, CDR2 FQGTGA. The CDR3 consists of 17 residues. The CDR3 region has the DNA TGTGCCAGCAGCCTAGGGACTCCAGTCCCCCCGAACAATGAGCAGTTCTTC. This codes for CASSLGTPVPPNNEQFF.

The genes are TRBV20-1 and TRBJ2-1; the D is unclear. This CDR3 is built from 10 residues. The V end was cut by 1 base, the J end by 9 bases, with 4 bases between. Germline values: CDR1 DFQATT, CDR2 SNEGSKA (reference sequence). Here the CDR3 DNA reads TGCAGTGCTAGAGTGGGTGAGCAGTTCTTC. This codes for CSARVGEQFF.

As for this clonotype: The conserved phenylalanine or tryptophan normally closing the CDR3 is absent here, so this likely arose from a read error. The DNA of the CDR3 is TGTGCCAGCAGCCAAGAATTTGGGAGAAGCTCCTACAATGAGCAGTTCTAC. Amino acids: CASSQEFGRSSYNEQFY. The chain is built from TRBV14 and TRBJ2-1; perhaps TRBD2 as D (5 bases). The germline V gene encodes CDR1 SGHDN and CDR2 FVKESK. The ends were cut back, 0 bases at V and 0 bases at J, with 12 bases in the middle. This CDR3 region has 17 residues.

This clonotype was found a few times. The chain carries TRBV7-9 and TRBJ1-2; D may be TRBD1 (6 bases). V dropped 2 bases and J dropped 6 bases, with 13 bases sitting between them. CDR1 and CDR2 from the germline V gene are SEHNR and FQNEAQ (reference sequence). The length of the CDR3 is 14 residues. The CDR3 region has the DNA TGTGCCAGCAGCTTATCGTCCGGGGGCCATGGCTACACCTTC. Protein product: CASSLSSGGHGYTF. Complete variable domain (other parts from reference TRBV7-9 and TRBJ1-2): DTGVSQNPRHKITKRGQNVTFRCDPISEHNRLYWYRQTLGQGPEFLTYFQNEAQLEKSRLLSDRFSAERPKGSFSTLEIQRTEQGDSAMYLCASSLSSGGHGYTFGSGTRLTVV.

In this sample, this clonotype turned up a few times. V usage is TRBV15 and J usage is TRBJ2-1; 9 bases line up with TRBD1. The germline V gene has CDR1 LNHNV and CDR2 YYDKDF (reference sequence). The CDR3 is 16 amino acids. Unmatched junction bases numbered 9, after V lost 3 bases and J lost 6 bases. This CDR3 reads CATSSTMGQGGNEQFF. The CDR3 DNA reads as TGTGCCACCAGCAGTACGATGGGACAGGGTGGCAATGAGCAGTTCTTC.

The rearrangement uses TRBV4-1 and TRBJ1-5; D is perhaps TRBD1 (5 bases). Trimming removed 4 bases at V and 1 base at J, with 14 bases between. This CDR3 spans 16 amino acids. Germline CDR1 reads MGHRA; CDR2 reads YSYEKL. Here the CDR3 reads CASSRKPRDSNQPQHF. CDR3 nucleotide sequence: TGCGCCAGCAGCCGGAAACCCCGGGACAGCAATCAGCCCCAGCATTTT.

The chain employs TRBV19 and TRBJ2-6; D remains unclear. V was pared by 3 bases and J by 0 bases, with 18 bases between. CDR1 and CDR2 from the germline V gene are LNHDA and SQIVND (reference sequence). CDR3 length equals 19 residues. The CDR3 is CASSITGRAVHSGANVLTF. The CDR3 bases are TGTGCCAGTAGTATCACGGGTAGGGCCGTCCACTCTGGGGCCAACGTCCTGACTTTC.

This clonotype came up many times. V gene TRBV10-3 combines with J gene TRBJ2-5; TRBD2 matches at 8 bases. This CDR3 has 15 amino acids. In germline, CDR1 is ENHRY, CDR2 SYGVKD. The ends lost 3 bases at V and 5 bases at J; junction bases unmatched: 8. Here the CDR3 reads CAISDPGLVTETQYF. CDR3 DNA sequence: TGTGCCATCAGTGACCCGGGACTAGTAACGGAGACCCAGTACTTC.

This clonotype occurred a few times. The rearrangement uses TRBV4-1 and TRBJ2-7; 8 bases map to TRBD2. After removal of 1 base from V and 3 bases from J, the junction contained 8 bases not matched to a gene. The CDR3 runs 16 residues. Per germline, CDR1 MGHRA and CDR2 YSYEKL. Written as DNA, the CDR3 is TGCGCCAGCAGCCAAGCCCCACTAGCGGAAAACTACGAGCAGTACGTC. Residues: CASSQAPLAENYEQYV.

This clonotype was recorded many times. The rearrangement uses TRBV5-5 and TRBJ2-5, with TRBD2 identical over 7 bases. CDR3 size: 15 residues. The V gene's germline CDR1 is SGHKS and CDR2 YYEKEE (reference sequence). The V and J ends lost 2 bases and 5 bases, in that order; junction bases with no gene match: 9. CDR3 DNA sequence: TGTGCCAGCAGCTTCGGGGGGAGGCCACAGGAGACCCAGTACTTC. Protein product: CASSFGGRPQETQYF.

This clonotype was picked up many times. This chain links TRBV5-5 with TRBJ2-7; 7 bases are a match to TRBD1. The J segment lost 3 bases and the V segment lost 3 bases, leaving 3 bases of the junction unmatched. The CDR3 sequence is 13 residues long. Looked up from germline, CDR1 is SGHKS and CDR2 is YYEKEE (reference sequence). The CDR3 spells CASSSGTDYEQYV. The CDR3 region has the DNA TGTGCCAGCAGCTCCGGGACAGACTACGAGCAGTACGTC.

In this sample, this clonotype turned up many times. The chain's CDR3 is CASSVGGGSTDTQYF. The CDR3 DNA reads TGTGCCAGCAGCGTAGGCGGGGGGAGCACAGATACGCAGTATTTT. The chain uses TRBV9 and TRBJ2-3; 8 bases align to TRBD2. Losses at the gene ends were 0 bases for V and 0 bases for J; bases not matched to a gene: 0. CDR1 is SGDLS and CDR2 is YYNGEE in the germline V gene. This CDR3 is 15 amino acids long. Full variable domain (missing parts from reference TRBV9 and TRBJ2-3): DSGVTQTPKHLITATGQRVTLRCSPRSGDLSVYWYQQSLDQGLQFLIQYYNGEERAKGNILERFSAQQFPDLHSELNLSSLELGDSALYFCASSVGGGSTDTQYFGPGTRLTVL.

This clonotype has only a few counts. J is TRBJ1-1 and V is TRBV6-2 or TRBV6-3; the D is unclear. Trimming took off 0 bases at V and 10 bases at J, with 15 bases between the two ends. The CDR3 covers 14 residues. The germline V gene encodes CDR1 MNHEY and CDR2 SVGEGT. The DNA of the CDR3 is TGTGCCAGCAGTTACTCCAGGTTTCGCCCTGGAGCTTTCTTT. Translating gives CASSYSRFRPGAFF.